A single sample is the source of the 15 T cell receptor beta chains below, sequenced in a study of blood T cell repertoires in COVID-19. Generated by immunoSEQ multiplex PCR, the TCRdb table keeps only in-frame clones and is missing some. This table has about 220,000 clones, 80% to 90% appearing once. Material for sequencing was PBMCs or T cells enriched from blood (not recorded which). These receptors were obtained from a woman aged 50 to 60 with acute COVID-19.

CDR3 nucleotides: TGTGCCAGCAGCTTAGCCACAGCATGGGCGACCCGGGGCACTGAAGCTTTCTTT. Its translation: CASSLATAWATRGTEAFF. This chain links TRBV7-2 with TRBJ1-1; D unclear. Deletions cut 0 bases from V and 4 bases from J, with 21 bases between. The CDR3 is 18 residues long. Looked up from germline, CDR1 is SGHTA and CDR2 is FQGNSA.

This chain connects TRBV7-9 to TRBJ1-4; D possibly corresponds to TRBD1 (6 bases). Germline CDR1 is SEHNR and CDR2 is FQNEAQ (reference sequence). V was cut by 5 bases and J by 7 bases, with 14 bases left in between. The CDR3 runs 14 residues. The CDR3 protein is CASSTAGAFEKLFF. The CDR3 nucleotides are TGTGCCAGCAGCACTGCAGGGGCGTTTGAAAAACTGTTTTTT.

This clone was observed once. This sequence joins TRBV9 and TRBJ2-2, with 7 bases matching TRBD1. The CDR3 length is 16 residues. The ends lost 0 bases at V and 6 bases at J; junction bases unmatched: 8. The V gene's germline CDR1 is SGDLS and CDR2 YYNGEE. This CDR3 reads CASSVVRGGLPGELFF. CDR3 nucleotide sequence: TGTGCCAGCAGCGTAGTTCGAGGGGGCCTACCCGGGGAGCTGTTTTTT.

The chain has TRBV10-3 and TRBJ1-1, with TRBD1 as a possible D gene (5 bases). This CDR3 spans 14 amino acids. The germline gives CDR1 ENHRY, CDR2 SYGVKD. The germline V and J ends were trimmed by 10 bases and 7 bases, with 22 bases remaining between them. CDR3 bases: TGTGCCACCGCGGGCGGGGCACGGAGGGGTGAAGCTTTCTTT. It encodes CATAGGARRGEAFF.

The V call is TRBV19, the J call TRBJ2-1; 14 nucleotides match TRBD2. Trimming took 3 bases from V and 8 from J; bases not matched to a gene: 15. The V gene's germline CDR1 is LNHDA and CDR2 SQIVND (reference sequence). This CDR3 is built from 19 residues. The CDR3 DNA reads TGTGCCAGTAGTATGGGGCCCTCTGGGACTAGCGGGAGTATAGATGAGCAGTTCTTC. Amino acids: CASSMGPSGTSGSIDEQFF.

Written as DNA, the CDR3 is TGTGCCAGCAGGGAAAAGACAGGGCGGGCTGAAAAACTGTTTTTT. This encodes CASREKTGRAEKLFF. The J gene is TRBJ1-4, the V gene TRBV3-1 (or the pseudogene TRBV3-2), with 7 nucleotides matching TRBD1. The CDR3 is 15 amino acids. CDR1 and CDR2 from the germline V gene are LGHDT and YNNKEL (reference sequence). The V segment lost 6 bases and the J segment 7 bases; nucleotides outside the gene matches: 11.

The rearrangement uses TRBV5-1 and TRBJ1-2; D may be TRBD1 (5 bases). V was trimmed by 3 bases and J by 4 bases, leaving 16 bases between them. The CDR3 has 15 residues. Per germline, CDR1 SGHRS and CDR2 YFSETQ. The CDR3 protein is CASSWGGSDSYGYTF. CDR3 DNA sequence: TGCGCCAGCAGCTGGGGCGGATCCGATAGCTATGGCTACACCTTC.

The V call is TRBV6-5, the J call TRBJ2-1; D perhaps matches TRBD1 (5 bases). With 0 bases removed from V and 7 bases from J, the gap between germline ends came to 13 bases. CDR1 MNHEY and CDR2 SVGAGI come from the germline V gene. The CDR3 extends over 15 amino acids. CDR3 loop: CASSYSLTVVNEQFF. The CDR3 DNA reads TGTGCCAGCAGTTACTCCCTGACAGTAGTTAATGAGCAGTTCTTC.

V is TRBV4-1 and J is TRBJ1-3; TRBD1 matches at 8 bases. This CDR3 contains 16 residues. V shed 3 bases and J 0 bases; nucleotides not matched to a gene: 4. CDR1 and CDR2 from the germline V gene are MGHRA and YSYEKL. The CDR3 DNA reads TGCGCCAGCAGCCACAGGGGGCTGGACTCTGGAAACACCATATATTTT. Protein sequence: CASSHRGLDSGNTIYF.

The chain combines TRBV4-1 with TRBJ2-7; weak D call: TRBD2 (5 bases). Trimming removed 1 base from V and 3 bases from J, with 16 bases in between. CDR3 length equals 16 residues. CDR1 is MGHRA, CDR2 YSYEKL, per germline. This chain's CDR3 is CASSQGAAHGGYEQYF. DNA of the CDR3: TGCGCCAGCAGCCAAGGAGCGGCACATGGAGGCTACGAGCAGTACTTC.

This chain joins TRBV3-1 (or the pseudogene TRBV3-2) and TRBJ2-3; 8 bases match TRBD2. Germline CDR1 is LGHDT and CDR2 is YNNKEL (reference sequence). Germline trimming cut 4 bases from V and 4 bases from J; bases unmatched to any gene: 19. The CDR3 is made up of 19 amino acids. The CDR3 reads CASSPLHGEAGDDPDTQYF. CDR3 nucleotide sequence: TGTGCCAGCAGCCCTCTACATGGGGAAGCGGGAGACGATCCAGATACGCAGTATTTT.

The chain employs TRBV9 and TRBJ1-4; D is unclear. The CDR3 has 14 residues. Trimming cost V 4 bases and J 0 bases, with 7 bases left between them. The germline V gene has CDR1 SGDLS and CDR2 YYNGEE. CDR3 in amino acids: CASSPGATNEKLFF. The DNA of the CDR3 is TGTGCCAGCAGCCCCGGAGCAACTAATGAAAAACTGTTTTTT.

Of note for this clone: Other DNA sequences in this sample translate to the same CDR3. The chain uses TRBV28 and TRBJ1-2; no firm D call. V was cut by 3 bases and J by 8 bases, with 10 bases left in between. The length of the CDR3 is 12 residues. The germline V gene has CDR1 MDHEN and CDR2 SYDVKM. The DNA of the CDR3 is TGTGCCAGCAGTTTGTCGGGGTACGGCTACACCTTC. Translated, it gives CASSLSGYGYTF.

The chain has TRBV19 and TRBJ2-1; 7 bases are shared with TRBD1. CDR1 and CDR2 (germline): LNHDA, SQIVND (reference sequence). The trim removed 1 base at V and 6 bases at J, leaving 9 bases unmatched. This CDR3 is built from 16 residues. The CDR3, as DNA: TGTGCCAGTAGTATAGGACAGTTTCAGGGGGTCAATGAGCAGTTCTTC. Amino acids: CASSIGQFQGVNEQFF. Together with reference TRBV19 and TRBJ2-1, the CDR3 gives the full variable domain: DGGITQSPKYLFRKEGQNVTLSCEQNLNHDAMYWYRQDPGQGLRLIYYSQIVNDFQKGDIAEGYSVSREKKESFPLTVTSAQKNPTAFYLCASSIGQFQGVNEQFFGPGTRLTVL.

CDR3 amino acids: CASSLKREAYNEQFF. CDR3 bases: TGTGCCAGCAGTTTAAAACGGGAGGCCTACAATGAGCAGTTCTTC. The genes are TRBV27 and TRBJ2-1; 7 bases are a match to TRBD2. Germline assignment: CDR1 MNHEY and CDR2 SMNVEV (reference sequence). This CDR3 contains 15 residues. V lost 2 bases to trimming and J lost 2 bases; unmatched junction nucleotides: 3.